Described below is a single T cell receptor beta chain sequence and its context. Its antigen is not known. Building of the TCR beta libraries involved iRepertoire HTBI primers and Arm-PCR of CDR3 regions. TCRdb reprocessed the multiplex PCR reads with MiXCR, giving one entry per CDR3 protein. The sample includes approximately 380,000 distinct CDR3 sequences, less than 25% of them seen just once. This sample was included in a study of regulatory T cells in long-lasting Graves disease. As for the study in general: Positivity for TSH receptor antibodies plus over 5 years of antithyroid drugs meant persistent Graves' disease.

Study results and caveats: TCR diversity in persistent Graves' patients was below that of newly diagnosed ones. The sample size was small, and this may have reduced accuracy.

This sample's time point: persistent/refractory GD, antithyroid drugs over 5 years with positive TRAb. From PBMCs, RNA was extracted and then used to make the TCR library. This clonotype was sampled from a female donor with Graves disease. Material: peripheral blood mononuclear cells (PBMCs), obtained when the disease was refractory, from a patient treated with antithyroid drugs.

CDR3 nucleotide sequence: TGTGCCAGCAGCTTAGCCGGGATAGCGGGGGCAACATCGGATGAGCAGTACTTC. It encodes CASSLAGIAGATSDEQYF. The rearrangement uses TRBV7-9 and TRBJ2-7, with 9 bases identical to TRBD2. V lost 0 bases and J lost 7; bases outside the gene matches: 16. This CDR3 is 18 amino acids long. The germline gives CDR1 SEHNR, CDR2 FQNEAQ (reference sequence).